This T cell receptor (beta chain) originates from a study of blood T cell repertoires in COVID-19. Losses at the gene ends were 0 bases for V and 5 bases for J; bases not matched to a gene: 4. The CDR3 runs 15 residues. Germline V gene data show CDR1 as SGHNT and CDR2 as YYREEE (reference sequence). In the authors' methods: Counts of nucleated cells, estimated from reference gene primer amplification, were obtained. TCRdb's copy holds only in-frame clones and misses some; the assay was immunoSEQ multiplex PCR. For V, J and clone size, that table is used; D and trimming come from the DNA. The data hold 150,000 to 200,000 clones, with 85% to 90% observed a single time.

The source material was peripheral blood. This receptor was taken from a man aged 35 to 55 with active or convalescent COVID-19. The rearrangement links TRBV5-4 to TRBJ2-3, with TRBD1 identical over 9 bases. The DNA of the CDR3 is TGTGCCAGCAGCTTGGCCCACAGGGGGCGAGATACGCAGTATTTT. Translated, it gives CASSLAHRGRDTQYF. Variable domain in full (rest from reference TRBV5-4 and TRBJ2-3): ETGVTQSPTHLIKTRGQQVTLRCSSQSGHNTVSWYQQALGQGPQFIFQYYREEENGRGNFPPRFSGLQFPNYSSELNVNALELDDSALYLCASSLAHRGRDTQYFGPGTRLTVL.